The source of this T cell receptor (beta chain) is a study of T-cell memory formation after mild COVID-19. The germline gives CDR1 GTSNPN, CDR2 SVGIG (reference sequence). The CDR3 sequence is 12 residues long. Trimming removed 4 bases from V and 3 bases from J; junction bases left unmatched: 1. Overall study results and limits: Unconfirmed was the SARS-CoV-2 specificity of second-wave clones that peaked on day 37. CD4+ bias marked clones expanding day 15 to 37, unlike balanced contracting clones.

5'RACE with constant-segment primers built TCRalpha and TCRbeta cDNA libraries with UMIs. Via MiXCR, TCRdb re-called the 5' RACE reads, giving one row per CDR3 protein. Of hundreds of thousands of distinct CDR3 sequences listed, roughly 22% were seen once; the top ten hold roughly 9.1%. This clonotype was recorded a few times. Its cognate antigen is unknown. Sample: PBMCs or a T cell subset sorted from them (not recorded which). V gene TRBV30 combines with J gene TRBJ1-1; 8 bases are a match to TRBD1. The receptor's source is an adult woman who had mild COVID-19 (a few samples of this study predate the infection). Cell type and time point are not known. DNA of the CDR3: TGTGCCTGGACAGGGGGCTACACTGAAGCTTTCTTT. Its translation is CAWTGGYTEAFF.